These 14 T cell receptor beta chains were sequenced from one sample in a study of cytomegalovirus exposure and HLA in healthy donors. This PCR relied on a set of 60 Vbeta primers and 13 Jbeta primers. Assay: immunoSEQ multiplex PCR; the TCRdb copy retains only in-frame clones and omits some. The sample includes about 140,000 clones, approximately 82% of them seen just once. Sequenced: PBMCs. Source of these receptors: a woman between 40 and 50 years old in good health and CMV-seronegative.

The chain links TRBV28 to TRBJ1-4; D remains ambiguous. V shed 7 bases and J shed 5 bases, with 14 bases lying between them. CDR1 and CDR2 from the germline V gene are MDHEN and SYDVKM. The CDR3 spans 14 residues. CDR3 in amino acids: CASTPPGGNEKLFF. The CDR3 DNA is TGTGCCAGCACCCCCCCCGGAGGAAATGAAAAACTGTTTTTT. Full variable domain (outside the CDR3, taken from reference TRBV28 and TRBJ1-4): DVKVTQSSRYLVKRTGEKVFLECVQDMDHENMFWYRQDPGLGLRLIYFSYDVKMKEKGDIPEGYSVSREKKERFSLILESASTNQTSMYLCASTPPGGNEKLFFGSGTQLSVL.

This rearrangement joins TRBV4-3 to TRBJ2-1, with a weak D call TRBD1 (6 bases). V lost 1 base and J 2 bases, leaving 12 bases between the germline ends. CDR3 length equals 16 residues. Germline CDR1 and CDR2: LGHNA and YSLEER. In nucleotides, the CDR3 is TGCGCCAGCAGCCAAGTCGTCGGGACACCCTACAATGAGCAGTTCTTC. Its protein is CASSQVVGTPYNEQFF.

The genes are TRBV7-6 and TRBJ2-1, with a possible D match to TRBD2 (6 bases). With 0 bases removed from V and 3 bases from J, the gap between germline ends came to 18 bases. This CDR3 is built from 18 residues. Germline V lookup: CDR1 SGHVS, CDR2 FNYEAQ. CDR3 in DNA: TGTGCCAGCAGCTTAGCGAGATTAGCGGAGGCAAACTACAATGAGCAGTTCTTC. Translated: CASSLARLAEANYNEQFF.

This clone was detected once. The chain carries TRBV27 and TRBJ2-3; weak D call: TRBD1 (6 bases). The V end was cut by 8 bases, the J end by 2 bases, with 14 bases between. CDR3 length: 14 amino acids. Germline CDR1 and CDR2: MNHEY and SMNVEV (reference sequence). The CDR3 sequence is CASGPGVPTDTQYF. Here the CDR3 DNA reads TGTGCCAGCGGCCCAGGGGTTCCCACAGATACGCAGTATTTT.

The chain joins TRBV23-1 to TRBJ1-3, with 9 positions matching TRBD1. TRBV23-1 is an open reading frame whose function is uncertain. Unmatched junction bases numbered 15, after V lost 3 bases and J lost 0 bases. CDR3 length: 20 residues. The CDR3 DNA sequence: TGCGCCAGCAGTCACCCAAATCCGGGACAGGGAAAGATCTCTGGAAACACCATATATTTT. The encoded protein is CASSHPNPGQGKISGNTIYF.

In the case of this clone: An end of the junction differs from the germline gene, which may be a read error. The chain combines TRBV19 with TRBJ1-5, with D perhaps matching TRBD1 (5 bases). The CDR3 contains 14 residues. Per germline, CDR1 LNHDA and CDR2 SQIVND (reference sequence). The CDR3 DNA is TGTGCCAGTAGTATCTTCGGCAGGGCTCAGCCCCGGCATTTT. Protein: CASSIFGRAQPRHF.

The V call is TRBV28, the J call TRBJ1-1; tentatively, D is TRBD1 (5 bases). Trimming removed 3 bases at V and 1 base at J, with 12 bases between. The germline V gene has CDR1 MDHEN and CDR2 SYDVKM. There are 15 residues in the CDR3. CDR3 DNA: TGTGCCAGCAGTTTCCGGGGGGAGACGAACACTGAAGCTTTCTTT. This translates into CASSFRGETNTEAFF.

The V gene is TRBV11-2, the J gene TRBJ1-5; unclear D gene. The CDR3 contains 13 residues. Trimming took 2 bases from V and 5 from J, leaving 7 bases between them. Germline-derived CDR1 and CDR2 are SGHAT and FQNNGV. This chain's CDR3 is CASSLYSDQPQHF. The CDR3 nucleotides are TGTGCCAGCAGCTTATACTCGGATCAGCCCCAGCATTTT.

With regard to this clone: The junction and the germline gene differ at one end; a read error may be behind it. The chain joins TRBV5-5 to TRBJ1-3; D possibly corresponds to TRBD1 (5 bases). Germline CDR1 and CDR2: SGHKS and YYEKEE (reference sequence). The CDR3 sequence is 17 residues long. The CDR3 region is CVSSLVSWQGTGNTIYF. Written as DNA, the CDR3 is TGTGTCAGCAGCTTGGTTTCATGGCAGGGCACTGGAAACACCATATATTTT.

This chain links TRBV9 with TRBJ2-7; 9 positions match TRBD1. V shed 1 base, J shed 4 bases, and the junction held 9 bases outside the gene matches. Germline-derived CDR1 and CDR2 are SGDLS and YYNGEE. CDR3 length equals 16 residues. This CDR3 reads CASSVSLGQGPYEQYF. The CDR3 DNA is TGTGCCAGCAGCGTATCGCTAGGACAGGGGCCGTACGAGCAGTACTTC. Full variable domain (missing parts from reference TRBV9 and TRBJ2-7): DSGVTQTPKHLITATGQRVTLRCSPRSGDLSVYWYQQSLDQGLQFLIQYYNGEERAKGNILERFSAQQFPDLHSELNLSSLELGDSALYFCASSVSLGQGPYEQYFGPGTRLTVT.

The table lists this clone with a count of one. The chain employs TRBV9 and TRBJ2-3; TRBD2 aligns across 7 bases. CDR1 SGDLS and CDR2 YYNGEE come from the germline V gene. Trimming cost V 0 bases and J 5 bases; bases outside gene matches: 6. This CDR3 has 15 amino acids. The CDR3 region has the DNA TGTGCCAGCAGCGTAGCTACAGGACTAGTAGATACGCAGTATTTT. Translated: CASSVATGLVDTQYF.

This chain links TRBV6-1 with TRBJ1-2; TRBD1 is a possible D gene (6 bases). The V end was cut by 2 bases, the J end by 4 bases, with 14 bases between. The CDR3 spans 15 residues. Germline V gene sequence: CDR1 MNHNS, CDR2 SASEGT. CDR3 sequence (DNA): TGTGCCAGCAGTGAACACAGGGAATCTTTCTATGGCTACACCTTC. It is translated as CASSEHRESFYGYTF.

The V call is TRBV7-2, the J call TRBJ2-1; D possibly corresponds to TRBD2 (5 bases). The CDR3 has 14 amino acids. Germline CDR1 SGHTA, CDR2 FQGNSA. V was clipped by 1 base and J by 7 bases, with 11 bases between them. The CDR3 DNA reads TGTGCCAGCAGCTTAGTCAGCGGCGTTAATGAGCAGTTCTTC. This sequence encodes CASSLVSGVNEQFF.

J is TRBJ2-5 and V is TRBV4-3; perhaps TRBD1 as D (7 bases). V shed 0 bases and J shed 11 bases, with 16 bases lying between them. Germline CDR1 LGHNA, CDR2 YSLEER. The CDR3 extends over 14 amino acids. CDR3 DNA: TGCGCCAGCAGCCAAGAGGAGGGGGCAGGAGAGCAGTACTTC. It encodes CASSQEEGAGEQYF.